The 31 T cell receptor beta chains listed next were all sequenced from one sample in a study of CD8 T cells in ankylosing spondylitis. One entry per CDR3 protein results from TCRdb running MiXCR on the 5' RACE reads. The sample lists 300,000 to 350,000 distinct CDR3 sequences, around 20% occurring once. The sequencing sample was made of blood, either unsorted or a sorted T cell fraction (not recorded which). These receptors were collected from a female donor with ankylosing spondylitis or in good health (not recorded which).

The V gene is TRBV12-3 or TRBV12-4, the J gene TRBJ1-3; the D is unclear. The germline V and J ends were trimmed by 2 bases and 4 bases, with 6 bases remaining between them. This CDR3 spans 13 amino acids. CDR3 nucleotide sequence: TGTGCCAGCAGTTTAAACCGGGGAAACACCATATATTTT. It is translated as CASSLNRGNTIYF.

This clonotype has more than one count but fewer than ten. This rearrangement joins TRBV7-2 to TRBJ2-3; either TRBD1 or TRBD2 may fit D (6 bases each). The ends were cut back, 1 base at V and 4 bases at J, with 15 bases in the middle. The length of the CDR3 is 16 residues. The V gene's germline CDR1 is SGHTA and CDR2 FQGNSA. Written as DNA, the CDR3 is TGTGCCAGCAGCTTAGACGGCGGGACACGAGCAGATACGCAGTATTTT. Its protein is CASSLDGGTRADTQYF.

The chain carries TRBV15 and TRBJ2-7; D is perhaps TRBD2 (6 bases). Germline V CDR1 and CDR2: LNHNV, YYDKDF (reference sequence). Trimming shortened V by 8 bases and J by 0 bases, and 14 bases separated the two germline ends. CDR3 length: 14 residues. The CDR3 DNA follows: TGTGCCACCTCTCCGGGACTCCTCTCCTACGAGCAGTACTTC. It translates to CATSPGLLSYEQYF.

J is TRBJ1-1 and V is TRBV30; D might be TRBD1 (6 bases). Trimming left V 6 bases short and J 1 base short, with 15 bases between. This CDR3 has 14 amino acids. CDR1 is GTSNPN and CDR2 is SVGIG in the germline V gene (reference sequence). DNA of the CDR3: TGTGCCTGCTCAGAAACGGGACAGAACACTGAAGCTTTCTTT. This encodes CACSETGQNTEAFF. Variable domain in full (rest from reference TRBV30 and TRBJ1-1): SQTIHQWPATLVQPVGSPLSLECTVEGTSNPNLYWYRQAAGRGLQLLFYSVGIGQISSEVPQNLSASRPQDRQFILSSKKLLLSDSGFYLCACSETGQNTEAFFGQGTRLTVV.

CDR3 sequence reads: CASRPSGTSGLLAKNIQYF. In DNA form, the CDR3 reads TGTGCCAGCAGACCCTCCGGGACTAGCGGGTTGCTAGCCAAAAACATTCAGTACTTC. J is TRBJ2-4 and V is TRBV25-1; 12 nucleotides line up with TRBD2. The CDR3 has 19 residues. Losses at the gene ends were 6 bases for V and 0 bases for J; bases not matched to a gene: 12. CDR1 is MGHDK, CDR2 SYGVNS, per germline.

The table lists this clonotype with a few counts. The CDR3 nucleotides are TGCAGTGCTCTCCCCGGCCGGCAGGGGCAGCCCCAGCATTTT. Its translation is CSALPGRQGQPQHF. The chain uses TRBV20-1 and TRBJ1-5; weak D call: TRBD1 (6 bases). Germline CDR1 reads DFQATT; CDR2 reads SNEGSKA (reference sequence). The length of the CDR3 is 14 residues. Deletions cut 5 bases from V and 7 bases from J, with 18 bases between.

A word on this clonotype: It may be a read error: a sequence one base away is much more abundant. The chain has TRBV20-1 and TRBJ2-5, with 10 nucleotides matching TRBD2. The CDR3 has 15 amino acids. V lost 6 bases to trimming and J lost 2 bases; unmatched junction nucleotides: 9. CDR1 and CDR2 from the germline V gene are DFQATT and SNEGSKA (reference sequence). CDR3: CSASSGGVSQETQYF. The CDR3 DNA is TGCAGTGCGTCAAGCGGGGGGGTCTCACAAGAGACCCAGTACTTC.

This clonotype was observed a handful of times. The rearrangement links TRBV20-1 to TRBJ2-5; TRBD2 matches at 10 bases. CDR1 and CDR2 from the germline V gene are DFQATT and SNEGSKA (reference sequence). Trimming removed 5 bases from V and 5 bases from J; junction bases left unmatched: 8. The CDR3 has 14 residues. In DNA, the CDR3 is TGCAGTGCTTCGAGCGGGAGGGTGATGGAGACCCAGTACTTC. Residues: CSASSGRVMETQYF.

In this sample, this clonotype turned up a few times. CDR3 DNA sequence: TGCAGTGCTAGAGTTCGACAACCCTTTGGGGCCAACGTCCTGACTTTC. The encoded protein is CSARVRQPFGANVLTF. The chain is built from TRBV20-1 and TRBJ2-6, with D unresolved. CDR1 and CDR2 (germline): DFQATT, SNEGSKA (reference sequence). Trimming shortened V by 1 base and J by 3 bases, and 13 bases separated the two germline ends. The CDR3 runs to 16 residues.

There are many counts of this clonotype. CDR3 sequence reads: CASSSGGKGYTF. CDR3 DNA sequence: TGTGCCAGCAGTTCCGGAGGGAAGGGCTACACCTTC. This chain connects TRBV6-2 or TRBV6-3 to TRBJ1-2; D is uncertain. Germline V gene lookup returns CDR1 MNHEY and CDR2 SVGEGT. Between the trimmed V and J ends, which lost 4 bases and 8 bases, there was a span of 11 bases. The CDR3 length is 12 residues.

This clonotype was observed many times. This rearrangement joins TRBV6-2 or TRBV6-3 to TRBJ2-1, with 13 bases identical to TRBD2. The V and J ends lost 2 bases and 1 base, in that order; junction bases with no gene match: 14. The germline V gene has CDR1 MNHEY and CDR2 SVGEGT. CDR3 size: 21 residues. The CDR3 is CASSYPSRTSGRLASYNEQFF. The CDR3 DNA reads TGTGCCAGCAGTTACCCTAGCCGGACTAGCGGGAGACTAGCGTCCTACAATGAGCAGTTCTTC.

V and J are TRBV6-1 and TRBJ1-2; TRBD1 is a possible D gene (5 bases). V gave up 5 bases and J gave up 7 bases, with 17 bases separating them. CDR3 length: 14 amino acids. CDR1 is MNHNS, CDR2 SASEGT, per germline. The CDR3 loop is CASSPPEAQGGYTF. CDR3 sequence (DNA): TGTGCCAGCAGTCCTCCGGAGGCGCAGGGTGGCTACACCTTC.

This chain joins TRBV19 and TRBJ1-1; the D is unclear. The CDR3 length is 13 residues. Looked up from germline, CDR1 is LNHDA and CDR2 is SQIVND (reference sequence). V was shortened by 5 bases and J by 0 bases, with 7 bases between the two germline ends. The CDR3 sequence: CASSLQMNTEAFF. In nucleotides, the CDR3 is TGTGCCAGTAGTCTCCAGATGAACACTGAAGCTTTCTTT.

This clonotype came up many times. The chain couples TRBV12-3 or TRBV12-4 to TRBJ2-7; no clear D gene. Trimming left V 4 bases short and J 6 bases short, with 7 bases between. The CDR3 totals 11 residues. The DNA of the CDR3 is TGTGCCAGCAGTTATAGAACCGAGCAGTACTTC. The encoded protein is CASSYRTEQYF.

The chain has TRBV20-1 and TRBJ2-1; 7 bases align to TRBD1. The V gene end was trimmed by 3 bases and the J gene end by 4 bases; junction bases not matched to a gene: 6. The CDR3 length is 14 residues. CDR1 is DFQATT and CDR2 is SNEGSKA in the germline V gene (reference sequence). The CDR3 sequence is CSARAGTVYNEQFF. The CDR3 DNA sequence: TGCAGTGCTAGGGCCGGGACAGTATACAATGAGCAGTTCTTC.

This clonotype has a handful of counts. In DNA form, the CDR3 reads TGTGCCAGCAGCTTGGCCCCTGGTGGGGAGCTGTTTTTT. Protein: CASSLAPGGELFF. V and J are TRBV7-2 and TRBJ2-2, with no clear D. Trimming took 3 bases from V and 8 from J, leaving 10 bases between them. This CDR3 contains 13 residues. CDR1 is SGHTA and CDR2 is FQGNSA in the germline V gene. The whole variable domain, remainder taken from reference TRBV7-2 and TRBJ2-2, is GAGVSQSPSNKVTEKGKDVELRCDPISGHTALYWYRQSLGQGLEFLIYFQGNSAPDKSGLPSDRFSAERTGGSVSTLTIQRTQQEDSAVYLCASSLAPGGELFFGEGSRLTVL.

The V call is TRBV28, the J call TRBJ2-6; D not certain. The CDR3 is made up of 15 amino acids. V was clipped by 3 bases and J by 2 bases, with 8 bases between them. From germline, CDR1 is MDHEN and CDR2 SYDVKM. The CDR3 here is CASSFGRAGANVLTF. CDR3 DNA sequence: TGTGCCAGCAGTTTTGGCCGGGCTGGGGCCAACGTCCTGACTTTC.

This clonotype has a count of ten or more. The chain uses TRBV10-3 and TRBJ1-1; the D gene is possibly TRBD1 (5 bases). Germline CDR1 is ENHRY and CDR2 is SYGVKD. This CDR3 contains 15 residues. V lost 0 bases and J lost 1, with 9 bases in between. In DNA form, the CDR3 reads TGTGCCATCAGTGAGTCGAAGGGGCCGAACACTGAAGCTTTCTTT. Translation gives CAISESKGPNTEAFF.

The chain couples TRBV5-6 to TRBJ2-6; D is unresolved. This CDR3 comprises 19 residues. Germline V gives CDR1 SGHDT, CDR2 YYEEEE. The ends were cut back, 2 bases at V and 0 bases at J, with 18 bases in the middle. This chain's CDR3 is CASSLISKVLSSGANVLTF. The CDR3 DNA is TGTGCCAGCAGCTTAATTAGTAAGGTTTTATCCTCTGGGGCCAACGTCCTGACTTTC.

This clonotype was observed a handful of times. This rearrangement joins TRBV20-1 to TRBJ2-7; D is perhaps TRBD1 (6 bases). Germline values: CDR1 DFQATT, CDR2 SNEGSKA (reference sequence). The CDR3 has 15 residues. V gave up 3 bases and J gave up 0 bases, with 15 bases separating them. This CDR3 is CSASGGASSSYEQYF. CDR3 nucleotides: TGCAGTGCTAGTGGGGGCGCTTCTAGCTCCTACGAGCAGTACTTC.

This clonotype is a singleton in its sample. The chain has TRBV10-1 and TRBJ2-5; 7 bases are shared with TRBD2. J gave up 5 bases and V 3 bases, and 12 bases lay outside the gene matches. This CDR3 is 16 amino acids long. Looked up from germline, CDR1 is WNHNN and CDR2 is SYGVQD (reference sequence). The CDR3 DNA follows: TGCGCCAGCAGTGACCTCGCGGGAGAGGGACTGGAGACCCAGTACTTC. Protein product: CASSDLAGEGLETQYF.

This clonotype was seen a few times. V and J are TRBV5-1 and TRBJ2-1, with a weak D call TRBD2 (5 bases). V dropped 3 bases and J dropped 3 bases, with 13 bases sitting between them. Germline assignment: CDR1 SGHRS and CDR2 YFSETQ. The CDR3 loop spans 15 amino acids. In DNA form, the CDR3 reads TGCGCCAGCAGCTCCCATAGCGCCGACTACAATGAGCAGTTCTTC. This sequence encodes CASSSHSADYNEQFF.

This clonotype occurred a few times. The chain recombines TRBV12-3 or TRBV12-4 with TRBJ2-1; TRBD1 matches at 7 bases. This CDR3 comprises 15 residues. Losses at the gene ends were 4 bases for V and 0 bases for J; bases not matched to a gene: 3. The chain's CDR3 is CASSWTGRSYNEQFF. For the CDR3, the DNA is TGTGCCAGCAGTTGGACAGGACGCTCCTACAATGAGCAGTTCTTC.

There are a few counts of this clonotype. The genes are TRBV5-1 and TRBJ2-3; D gene unclear. The CDR3 runs to 12 residues. The germline CDR1 and CDR2 sequences are SGHRS and YFSETQ. Deletions cut 0 bases from V and 5 bases from J, with 4 bases between. The DNA of the CDR3 is TGCGCCAGCAGCTTGGATCTAGATACGCAGTATTTT. Its protein is CASSLDLDTQYF.

This clonotype was counted a few times. The V and J genes are TRBV29-1 and TRBJ2-3, with D possibly matching TRBD1 (5 bases). This CDR3 is 12 amino acids long. Germline V gene data show CDR1 as SQVTM and CDR2 as ANQGSEA. The V end was cut by 7 bases, the J end by 1 base, with 9 bases between. CDR3: CSAQDGTDTQYF. In nucleotides, the CDR3 is TGCAGCGCACAGGACGGCACAGATACGCAGTATTTT.

This chain joins TRBV7-9 and TRBJ1-2; D perhaps matches TRBD1 (6 bases). V dropped 5 bases and J dropped 7 bases, with 14 bases sitting between them. The germline gives CDR1 SEHNR, CDR2 FQNEAQ (reference sequence). The length of the CDR3 is 13 residues. The CDR3 sequence: CASSLARGGGYTF. The CDR3 coding sequence is TGTGCCAGCAGCCTGGCCAGGGGAGGTGGCTACACCTTC.

CDR3 in amino acids: CASSVGLAVSTDTQYF. In nucleotides, the CDR3 is TGTGCCAGCAGCGTAGGGCTAGCGGTTAGCACAGATACGCAGTATTTT. The chain has TRBV9 and TRBJ2-3; TRBD2 aligns across 7 bases. CDR1 SGDLS and CDR2 YYNGEE come from the germline V gene. V was clipped by 0 bases and J by 0 bases; unmatched bases: 4. This CDR3 spans 16 amino acids.

This clonotype was seen a few times. This chain links TRBV12-3 or TRBV12-4 with TRBJ2-7; D is unclear. There are 15 residues in the CDR3. V was cut by 1 base and J by 0 bases, with 10 bases left in between. CDR3 nucleotide sequence: TGTGCCAGCAGTTTAGAACTGCACAGCTCCTACGAGCAGTACTTC. It translates to CASSLELHSSYEQYF.

V is TRBV12-3 or TRBV12-4 and J is TRBJ2-3, with TRBD2 identical over 11 bases. The CDR3 loop spans 17 amino acids. V shed 6 bases, J shed 2 bases, and the junction held 10 bases outside the gene matches. The CDR3, as DNA: TGTGCCAGCAGCCCAGACGTAGCGGGAGGGGACACAGATACGCAGTATTTT. Its translation is CASSPDVAGGDTDTQYF.

The chain is built from TRBV28 and TRBJ2-1; D is unresolved. The germline V gene encodes CDR1 MDHEN and CDR2 SYDVKM. This CDR3 has 12 residues. V lost 11 bases and J lost 5, with 13 bases in between. CDR3 DNA: TGTGCCTCCACAGCTCCCCACAATGAGCAGTTCTTC. Amino acid sequence: CASTAPHNEQFF.

This sequence joins TRBV6-2 or TRBV6-3 and TRBJ2-5, with TRBD2 matching 15 bases. This CDR3 spans 18 amino acids. Germline V gene lookup returns CDR1 MNHEY and CDR2 SVGEGT. V lost 2 bases, J lost 1 base, and 5 bases stayed unmatched. CDR3: CASSYPGTSGRFQETQYF. The CDR3 bases are TGTGCCAGCAGTTACCCCGGGACTAGCGGGAGGTTCCAAGAGACCCAGTACTTC.